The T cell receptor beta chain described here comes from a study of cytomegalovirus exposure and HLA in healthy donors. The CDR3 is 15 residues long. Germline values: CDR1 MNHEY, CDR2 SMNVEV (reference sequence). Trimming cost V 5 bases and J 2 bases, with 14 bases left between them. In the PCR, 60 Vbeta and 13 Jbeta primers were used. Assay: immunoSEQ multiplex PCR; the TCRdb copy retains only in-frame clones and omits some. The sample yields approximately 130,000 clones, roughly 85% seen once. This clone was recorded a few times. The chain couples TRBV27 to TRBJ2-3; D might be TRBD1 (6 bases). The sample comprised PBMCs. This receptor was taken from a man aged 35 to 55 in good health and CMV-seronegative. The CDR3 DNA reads TGTGCCAGCAGTCAATCTTGGACAGCCACAGATACGCAGTATTTT. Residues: CASSQSWTATDTQYF.